Here is one TCR beta chain with its context. Its antigen is still unknown. The entry originates in a study of T cells after yellow fever vaccination. Via MiXCR, TCRdb re-called the 5' RACE reads, giving one row per CDR3 protein. The top ten hold 20% to 25% of the sample, which has over 300,000 distinct CDR3 sequences, over 4% seen once. Germline V lookup: CDR1 SEHNR, CDR2 FQNEAQ (reference sequence). This CDR3 has 19 residues. Trimming cost V 0 bases and J 1 base; bases outside gene matches: 10. The study's findings and limits: The secondary T-cell response peaked on day 5, not day 15, but was weaker.

The rearrangement uses TRBV7-9 and TRBJ2-1, with 9 bases matching TRBD2. The receptor's source is a young man who received the YFV17D yellow fever vaccine. The specimen comprised PBMCs, sampled 5 days after the yellow fever booster vaccination. The CDR3 spells CASSLAGLAGKFSYNEQFF. The CDR3, as DNA: TGTGCCAGCAGCTTAGCGGGGCTAGCGGGGAAATTTTCCTACAATGAGCAGTTCTTC.